These 30 T cell receptor beta chains were sequenced from one sample in a study of T cells in localized non-small cell lung cancer. The data were produced by immunoSEQ multiplex PCR, yet TCRdb's version contains in-frame clones alone and is incomplete. The profile shows about 33,000 clones, around 80% of them singletons. Specimen: peripheral blood, collected before any cancer treatment. These receptors were collected from a male donor older than 55 with stage III squamous cell lung carcinoma.

This rearrangement joins TRBV30 to TRBJ1-2, with D perhaps TRBD1 (5 bases). Germline V gives CDR1 GTSNPN, CDR2 SVGIG (reference sequence). The CDR3 is made up of 15 amino acids. V lost 4 bases and J lost 3, with 18 bases in between. This chain's CDR3 is CAWTGRGGDHYGYTF. CDR3 in DNA: TGTGCCTGGACGGGGAGGGGAGGGGATCACTATGGCTACACCTTC.

V usage is TRBV15 and J usage is TRBJ1-5; no definite D call. CDR3 size: 13 residues. Germline V gene data show CDR1 as LNHNV and CDR2 as YYDKDF (reference sequence). Deletions cut 1 base from V and 7 bases from J, with 8 bases between. CDR3 DNA sequence: TGTGCCACCAGCAGAGTCGCGGGGCAGCCCCAGCATTTT. Translating it yields CATSRVAGQPQHF.

This chain links TRBV5-1 with TRBJ2-7; no clear D. This CDR3 has 18 amino acids. Germline lookup yields CDR1 SGHRS and CDR2 YFSETQ. V was clipped by 0 bases and J by 0 bases, with 19 bases between them. In DNA, the CDR3 is TGCGCCAGCAGCTTGGAAAAGGTGGTGGGCGTAAGCTCCTACGAGCAGTACTTC. Its protein is CASSLEKVVGVSSYEQYF.

This chain connects TRBV5-6 to TRBJ2-2, with no clear D. Germline V gene data show CDR1 as SGHDT and CDR2 as YYEEEE. The CDR3 runs 14 residues. Trimming shortened V by 0 bases and J by 3 bases, and 6 bases separated the two germline ends. CDR3 loop: CASSLGTYTGELFF. The CDR3 DNA reads TGTGCCAGCAGCTTGGGTACTTACACCGGGGAGCTGTTTTTT.

The chain uses TRBV7-3 and TRBJ2-2, with D perhaps TRBD1 (5 bases). The germline gives CDR1 SGHTA, CDR2 FQGTGA. This CDR3 comprises 14 residues. The ends were cut back, 5 bases at V and 1 base at J, with 8 bases in the middle. The CDR3 sequence is CASSPTGNTGELFF. CDR3 sequence (DNA): TGTGCCAGCAGCCCTACAGGGAACACCGGGGAGCTGTTTTTT.

The J gene is TRBJ2-1, the V gene TRBV7-9; a possible D gene is TRBD1 (6 bases). CDR3 length: 12 amino acids. Per germline, CDR1 SEHNR and CDR2 FQNEAQ (reference sequence). V gave up 3 bases and J gave up 8 bases, with 8 bases separating them. CDR3 residues: CASSFTGYEQFF. DNA for the CDR3: TGTGCCAGCAGCTTCACAGGGTATGAGCAGTTCTTC.

The J gene is TRBJ2-3, the V gene TRBV5-5; a weak D match, TRBD2 (6 bases). This CDR3 comprises 15 residues. Looked up from germline, CDR1 is SGHKS and CDR2 is YYEKEE (reference sequence). V dropped 0 bases and J dropped 2 bases, with 10 bases sitting between them. The chain's CDR3 is CASSLGPGDTDTQYF. CDR3 nucleotide sequence: TGTGCCAGCAGCTTGGGCCCGGGGGACACAGATACGCAGTATTTT. The full variable domain, rest sourced from reference TRBV5-5 and TRBJ2-3, is DAGVTQSPTHLIKTRGQQVTLRCSPISGHKSVSWYQQVLGQGPQFIFQYYEKEERGRGNFPDRFSARQFPNYSSELNVNALLLGDSALYLCASSLGPGDTDTQYFGPGTRLTVL.

The chain carries TRBV28 and TRBJ1-2; perhaps TRBD1 as D (5 bases). V was cut by 0 bases and J by 4 bases, with 9 bases left in between. This CDR3 has 14 residues. Germline V gives CDR1 MDHEN, CDR2 SYDVKM. This CDR3 reads CASSLWQGGYGYTF. CDR3 in DNA: TGTGCCAGCAGTTTATGGCAGGGTGGCTATGGCTACACCTTC.

The J gene is TRBJ1-2, the V gene TRBV5-4; weak D call: TRBD1 (5 bases). With 0 bases removed from V and 5 bases from J, the gap between germline ends came to 17 bases. The CDR3 runs 16 residues. Germline assignment: CDR1 SGHNT and CDR2 YYREEE (reference sequence). In DNA form, the CDR3 reads TGTGCCAGCAGCTTGGGTGGGGGTATGGCCGGATATGGCTACACCTTC. Translation gives CASSLGGGMAGYGYTF.

The chain recombines TRBV7-2 with TRBJ1-5, with D possibly being TRBD1 (6 bases). The V and J ends lost 1 base and 4 bases respectively, with 14 bases between them. The CDR3 extends over 16 amino acids. Germline V gene sequence: CDR1 SGHTA, CDR2 FQGNSA. CDR3 coding DNA: TGTGCCAGCAGCTTAGGATACGGGACACCTAATCAGCCCCAGCATTTT. Its translation: CASSLGYGTPNQPQHF.

This chain uses TRBV4-1 with TRBJ1-1; D unclear. The CDR3 consists of 13 residues. Trimming removed 2 bases from V and 4 bases from J, with 8 bases in between. Germline V gives CDR1 MGHRA, CDR2 YSYEKL. As DNA, the CDR3 is TGCGCCAGCAGCCAACTAGGGATCACTGAAGCTTTCTTT. Amino acid sequence: CASSQLGITEAFF.

The V and J genes are TRBV11-3 and TRBJ1-1; D possibly corresponds to TRBD1 (5 bases). CDR3 size: 13 residues. Trimming shortened V by 4 bases and J by 5 bases, and 11 bases separated the two germline ends. Per germline, CDR1 SGHNT and CDR2 YENEEA. The CDR3 here is CASSSTRGTEAFF. CDR3 nucleotides: TGTGCCAGCAGCTCTACTAGGGGTACTGAAGCTTTCTTT.

This chain uses TRBV7-2 with TRBJ1-4; TRBD1 agrees at 10 bases. Germline V gene lookup returns CDR1 SGHTA and CDR2 FQGNSA. V was pared by 5 bases and J by 7 bases, with 4 bases of the junction left unmatched. The CDR3 loop spans 14 amino acids. The CDR3 coding sequence is TGTGCCAGCAGCCGACAGGGGGCCGGTGAAAAACTGTTTTTT. Residues: CASSRQGAGEKLFF.

The chain couples TRBV4-1 to TRBJ2-1, with D unclear. V was pared by 1 base and J by 7 bases, with 14 bases between. Germline CDR1 and CDR2: MGHRA and YSYEKL. This CDR3 spans 15 amino acids. The CDR3 region is CASSQGWAQANEQFF. The CDR3 bases are TGCGCCAGCAGCCAAGGGTGGGCCCAGGCAAATGAGCAGTTCTTC.

This sequence joins TRBV5-4 and TRBJ1-5; D ambiguous. The CDR3 is 14 amino acids. Trimming shortened V by 1 base and J by 5 bases, and 10 bases separated the two germline ends. CDR1 SGHNT and CDR2 YYREEE come from the germline V gene (reference sequence). In DNA form, the CDR3 reads TGTGCCAGCAGCTTGATGGGGAGCCATCAGCCCCAGCATTTT. This codes for CASSLMGSHQPQHF.

This chain links TRBV7-9 with TRBJ2-5; TRBD1 matches at 8 bases. Germline lookup yields CDR1 SEHNR and CDR2 FQNEAQ (reference sequence). V shed 5 bases and J 4 bases; nucleotides not matched to a gene: 18. CDR3 length: 18 residues. The CDR3 DNA sequence: TGTGCCAGCAGCCCTGGTCCGGGGGCAGGGGGCAGTGGAGAGACCCAGTACTTC. Residues: CASSPGPGAGGSGETQYF.

This chain's CDR3 is CASRAGHYGYTF. The CDR3 DNA follows: TGTGCCAGTAGGGCAGGGCACTATGGCTACACCTTC. V gene TRBV19 combines with J gene TRBJ1-2, with a weak D call TRBD1 (5 bases). Trimming removed 6 bases at V and 3 bases at J, with 8 bases between. There are 12 residues in the CDR3. In germline, CDR1 is LNHDA, CDR2 SQIVND (reference sequence).

A note on this clone: The sample has other DNA sequences that encode this CDR3 too. This rearrangement joins TRBV18 to TRBJ2-7; D might be TRBD2 (5 bases). V lost 2 bases and J lost 7, with 6 bases in between. The CDR3 totals 11 residues. Germline V lookup: CDR1 KGHSH, CDR2 LQKENI. The DNA of the CDR3 is TGTGCCAGCTCACCAGGCGGGGAGCAGTACTTC. Protein product: CASSPGGEQYF.

This clone is medium-sized. The chain combines TRBV7-2 with TRBJ1-6; the D is unclear. The length of the CDR3 is 15 residues. Germline loops: CDR1 SGHTA, CDR2 FQGNSA. Trimming removed 1 base at V and 5 bases at J, with 9 bases between. The CDR3 bases are TGTGCCAGCAGCTTAGTCTCCAGGAATAATTCACCCCTCCACTTT. It codes for CASSLVSRNNSPLHF.

In the case of this clone: Germline and junction disagree at one end, which may indicate a read error. V and J are TRBV11-2 and TRBJ1-2; maybe TRBD1 (6 bases). This CDR3 is 15 amino acids long. The germline gives CDR1 SGHAT, CDR2 FQNNGV. This CDR3 reads CASSQEIQGNYGYTF. CDR3 in DNA: TGCGCCAGCAGCCAAGAAATCCAGGGGAACTATGGCTACACCTTC.

The chain is built from TRBV6-6 and TRBJ1-3, with TRBD1 identical over 8 bases. CDR3 length equals 15 residues. Trimming at V came to 7 bases and at J to 1 base, leaving 6 bases not matched to a gene. Germline CDR1 reads MNHNY; CDR2 reads SVGAGI (reference sequence). CDR3 in DNA: TGTGCCAGCAAGACAGGGGCATTTTCTGGAAACACCATATATTTT. As protein: CASKTGAFSGNTIYF.

This chain joins TRBV6-5 and TRBJ2-5; perhaps TRBD2 as D (7 bases). The germline CDR1 and CDR2 sequences are MNHEY and SVGAGI. The V end lost 4 bases, the J end lost 0 bases, and 12 bases lay between the germline ends. The length of the CDR3 is 15 residues. The CDR3 DNA reads as TGTGCCAGCAGTTTACAGGGAGGGTACCAAGAGACCCAGTACTTC. Its translation: CASSLQGGYQETQYF.

This chain connects TRBV6-6 to TRBJ1-1; D not certain. Germline V CDR1 and CDR2: MNHNY, SVGAGI (reference sequence). Trimming took off 2 bases at V and 1 base at J, with 8 bases between the two ends. The CDR3 sequence is 14 residues long. This CDR3 reads CASSYRDTNTEAFF. The CDR3 DNA reads as TGTGCCAGCAGTTACCGCGACACGAACACTGAAGCTTTCTTT.

The chain carries TRBV28 and TRBJ1-2; D gene ambiguous. Germline V gene lookup returns CDR1 MDHEN and CDR2 SYDVKM. The CDR3 runs 12 residues. Trimming pared 3 bases from V and 13 bases from J, leaving 15 bases between. In DNA, the CDR3 is TGTGCCAGCAGTTTGAGTCTACCGCAACGCACCTTC. Translation: CASSLSLPQRTF.

This clone was picked up a small number of times. V gene TRBV19 combines with J gene TRBJ2-3, with D maybe TRBD2 (6 bases). This CDR3 contains 13 residues. V was trimmed by 6 bases and J by 5 bases, leaving 12 bases between them. Germline CDR1 is LNHDA and CDR2 is SQIVND (reference sequence). The DNA for the CDR3 is TGTGCCAGTAGGGGGGGAAACGGAGATACGCAGTATTTT. Translated: CASRGGNGDTQYF.

The gene calls are TRBV6-1 and TRBJ1-2, with 7 nucleotides matching TRBD1. Germline V lookup: CDR1 MNHNS, CDR2 SASEGT. The length of the CDR3 is 15 residues. V lost 1 base and J lost 7; bases outside the gene matches: 9. The CDR3 DNA sequence: TGTGCCAGCAGTGAAGGTCGATCGACAGGGAGTGGCTACACCTTC. This codes for CASSEGRSTGSGYTF.

The rearrangement links TRBV27 to TRBJ2-1, with D hard to call. Looked up from germline, CDR1 is MNHEY and CDR2 is SMNVEV (reference sequence). This CDR3 region has 9 residues. Trimming left V 9 bases short and J 16 bases short, with 13 bases between. CDR3 in amino acids: CARSESLFF. Here the CDR3 DNA reads TGTGCCAGGTCGGAAAGCCTCTTCTTC.

The chain employs TRBV14 and TRBJ2-7; D not resolved. Trimming cost V 0 bases and J 2 bases, with 11 bases left between them. The CDR3 has 15 residues. In germline, CDR1 is SGHDN, CDR2 FVKESK. As DNA, the CDR3 is TGTGCCAGCAGCCAAGAAAATTGGTTGCCCTACGAGCAGTACTTC. Protein product: CASSQENWLPYEQYF. Drawing the rest from reference TRBV14 and TRBJ2-7, the complete variable domain is EAGVTQFPSHSVIEKGQTVTLRCDPISGHDNLYWYRRVMGKEIKFLLHFVKESKQDESGMPNNRFLAERTGGTYSTLKVQPAELEDSGVYFCASSQENWLPYEQYFGPGTRLTVT.

The chain has TRBV9 and TRBJ2-7, with D maybe TRBD2 (6 bases). The germline V gene has CDR1 SGDLS and CDR2 YYNGEE. V was pared by 0 bases and J by 3 bases, with 13 bases between. This CDR3 region has 15 residues. CDR3 protein: CASSVGPSEVYEQYF. CDR3 coding DNA: TGTGCCAGCAGCGTAGGTCCTAGCGAGGTCTACGAGCAGTACTTC.

CDR3 sequence (DNA): TGTGCCAGCAGCCCCGGGACAGTAGAAACTGGCTACACCTTC. Encoded protein: CASSPGTVETGYTF. This chain connects TRBV7-9 to TRBJ1-2, with 7 nucleotides matching TRBD1. J was trimmed by 7 bases and V by 5 bases; bases with no gene match: 10. The CDR3 spans 14 residues. The germline gives CDR1 SEHNR, CDR2 FQNEAQ (reference sequence).